This T cell receptor beta chain was sequenced in a study of untreated major depressive disorder. Study-level results: Private clones made up every subject's top five TRBV05-01 clones. CD4+ T cells from depressed patients used TRBV05-01 (Vbeta 5.1) more often than controls.

This clone occurred once. Its antigen is as yet unknown. V lost 8 bases and J lost 0; bases outside the gene matches: 10. The length of the CDR3 is 15 residues. Germline assignment: CDR1 SQVTM and CDR2 ANQGSEA. Data came from immunoSEQ multiplex PCR; TCRdb stores just in-frame clones and leaves some out. This table has 20,000 to 25,000 clones, under 90% appearing once. This chain joins TRBV29-1 and TRBJ2-1; 7 bases agree with TRBD1. The clonotype comes from a woman aged 40 to 49 in good health. The material sequenced was CD4+ T cells from PBMCs. The CDR3 loop is CSTVTGTASYNEQFF. The CDR3 DNA reads TGCAGCACGGTGACCGGGACAGCCTCCTACAATGAGCAGTTCTTC.